Each of the 31 T cell receptor beta chains below was sequenced from the same sample in a study of T cell responses to AZD1222 COVID-19 vaccine. Sequencing was performed with immunoSEQ multiplex PCR; in TCRdb, only in-frame clones are kept and a portion is missing. The sample contains roughly 130,000 clones, 90% to 95% of which appear only once. The source material was peripheral blood, sampled on day 0 of AZD1222 vaccination. The receptors come from an adult in good health.

The chain recombines TRBV19 with TRBJ1-5; D unclear. The CDR3 sequence is 16 residues long. CDR1 and CDR2 from the germline V gene are LNHDA and SQIVND (reference sequence). The V gene lost 6 bases and the J gene lost 1 base, with 16 bases spanning the gap. The CDR3 loop is CASRGVLGASNQPQHF. CDR3 sequence (DNA): TGTGCCAGTAGGGGCGTATTAGGCGCGAGCAATCAGCCCCAGCATTTT.

The chain has TRBV10-3 and TRBJ2-7; 11 nucleotides line up with TRBD1. The germline V gene encodes CDR1 ENHRY and CDR2 SYGVKD. The CDR3 spans 14 residues. Unmatched junction bases numbered 4, after V lost 2 bases and J lost 7 bases. The CDR3 DNA follows: TGTGCCATCAGTGAGATCGGGACAGGGGGGGAGCAGTACTTC. Protein: CAISEIGTGGEQYF.

This clone was detected only once. This chain joins TRBV19 and TRBJ2-7; D remains ambiguous. CDR1 is LNHDA and CDR2 is SQIVND in the germline V gene (reference sequence). This CDR3 has 11 residues. V lost 1 base and J 5 bases, leaving 3 bases between the germline ends. The CDR3 nucleotides read TGTGCCAGTAGTATAGCTGACGAGCAGTACTTC. Translation: CASSIADEQYF. Full variable domain (rest looked up from reference TRBV19 and TRBJ2-7): DGGITQSPKYLFRKEGQNVTLSCEQNLNHDAMYWYRQDPGQGLRLIYYSQIVNDFQKGDIAEGYSVSREKKESFPLTVTSAQKNPTAFYLCASSIADEQYFGPGTRLTVT.

This clone was counted once. The chain is built from TRBV7-3 and TRBJ2-1, with TRBD2 matching over 9 bases. The CDR3 length is 15 residues. Germline CDR1 is SGHTA and CDR2 is FQGTGA. The V and J ends lost 6 bases and 0 bases, in that order; junction bases with no gene match: 3. The CDR3 coding sequence is TGTGCCAGCAGTCCGGGACTAGCCTCCTACAATGAGCAGTTCTTC. Translation gives CASSPGLASYNEQFF.

This rearrangement joins TRBV4-3 to TRBJ1-2; TRBD1 is a possible D gene (5 bases). The CDR3 spans 15 residues. Germline CDR1 reads LGHNA; CDR2 reads YSLEER. Deletions cut 3 bases from V and 1 base from J, with 12 bases between. The CDR3 nucleotides read TGCGCCAGCAGCCACCTCGGACACCTTAACTATGGCTACACCTTC. As protein: CASSHLGHLNYGYTF.

This clone was seen a single time. The chain recombines TRBV6-5 with TRBJ2-1; no reliable D call. Germline assignment: CDR1 MNHEY and CDR2 SVGAGI. CDR3 length equals 12 residues. Trimming cost V 7 bases and J 5 bases, with 9 bases left between them. CDR3 protein: CASTPSNNEQFF. CDR3 DNA: TGTGCCAGCACCCCAAGCAACAATGAGCAGTTCTTC.

The rearrangement joins TRBV14 to TRBJ2-5; TRBD2 matches at 8 bases. This CDR3 region has 15 residues. Germline-derived CDR1 and CDR2 are SGHDN and FVKESK. The junction had 8 bases not matched to a gene; V was cut back by 4 bases and J by 4 bases. CDR3 DNA sequence: TGTGCCAGCAGCCCCTATCGGGGGACTAGAGAGACCCAGTACTTC. This gives the protein CASSPYRGTRETQYF.

The chain joins TRBV4-3 to TRBJ2-2; 10 nucleotides agree with TRBD2. V gave up 2 bases and J gave up 5 bases; unmatched junction bases: 5. There are 16 residues in the CDR3. Germline-derived CDR1 and CDR2 are LGHNA and YSLEER. CDR3 DNA sequence: TGCGCCAGCAGCCAATTTCTAGCGGGGGCTACCGGGGAGCTGTTTTTT. It codes for CASSQFLAGATGELFF.

The chain carries TRBV5-4 and TRBJ2-2; D gene unclear. Germline V CDR1 and CDR2: SGHNT, YYREEE (reference sequence). The CDR3 sequence is 13 residues long. Trimming pared 2 bases from V and 5 bases from J, leaving 7 bases between. The CDR3 DNA is TGTGCCAGCAGCTTTGGACCAACCGGGGAGCTGTTTTTT. As protein: CASSFGPTGELFF.

The V call is TRBV7-2, the J call TRBJ2-7; possibly TRBD2 for D (6 bases). The CDR3 has 15 amino acids. V lost 3 bases and J 0 bases, leaving 12 bases between the germline ends. Germline V lookup: CDR1 SGHTA, CDR2 FQGNSA. CDR3 coding DNA: TGTGCCAGCAGCTTGGGGGGAAGGAGCTCCTACGAGCAGTACTTC. The encoded protein is CASSLGGRSSYEQYF.

V is TRBV25-1 and J is TRBJ1-4; 7 nucleotides line up with TRBD1. CDR3 size: 17 residues. CDR1 and CDR2 from the germline V gene are MGHDK and SYGVNS. V lost 4 bases to trimming and J lost 4 bases; unmatched junction nucleotides: 12. The CDR3 DNA sequence: TGTGCCAGCAGTGCGACACCTGGGACAGCTAATAATGAAAAACTGTTTTTT. Encoded protein: CASSATPGTANNEKLFF.

The CDR3: CSVEGTGGVNTEAFF. The DNA of the CDR3 is TGCAGCGTTGAAGGGACAGGGGGGGTGAACACTGAAGCTTTCTTT. V and J are TRBV29-1 and TRBJ1-1, with TRBD1 identical over 10 bases. Germline V gene sequence: CDR1 SQVTM, CDR2 ANQGSEA. The length of the CDR3 is 15 residues. After removal of 1 base from V and 0 bases from J, the junction contained 2 bases not matched to a gene.

This sequence joins TRBV18 and TRBJ1-1, with unresolved D. Per germline, CDR1 KGHSH and CDR2 LQKENI. The CDR3 sequence is 12 residues long. Between the trimmed V and J ends, which lost 5 bases and 3 bases, there was a span of 7 bases. CDR3 amino acids: CASSGVDTEAFF. CDR3 nucleotide sequence: TGTGCCAGCTCAGGGGTAGACACTGAAGCTTTCTTT.

This clone was observed a single time. J is TRBJ1-1 and V is TRBV2; D ambiguous. CDR1 and CDR2 from the germline V gene are SNHLY and FYNNEI. CDR3 length: 14 residues. V was pared by 7 bases and J by 0 bases, with 12 bases between. CDR3 nucleotides: TGTGCCAGCACACAGCTTTACATGAACACTGAAGCTTTCTTT. Protein sequence: CASTQLYMNTEAFF.

The rearrangement joins TRBV11-3 to TRBJ1-2, with D tentatively TRBD1 (6 bases). Deletions cut 9 bases from V and 2 bases from J, with 22 bases between. This CDR3 contains 16 residues. Germline V gives CDR1 SGHNT, CDR2 YENEEA. The CDR3 is CARVRLAGGPNYGYTF. In nucleotides, the CDR3 is TGTGCCAGAGTACGACTGGCGGGGGGCCCGAACTATGGCTACACCTTC.

This sequence joins TRBV5-8 and TRBJ2-2; 14 bases line up with TRBD2. There are 17 residues in the CDR3. The ends lost 4 bases at V and 4 bases at J; junction bases unmatched: 6. Per germline, CDR1 SGHTS and CDR2 YDEGEE. The CDR3 region has the DNA TGTGCCAGCAGCGGGACCGGGACTAGCGGGGGCACCGGGGAGCTGTTTTTT. Translated: CASSGTGTSGGTGELFF. Looking up the rest from reference TRBV5-8 and TRBJ2-2 gives the full variable domain: EAGVTQSPTHLIKTRGQQATLRCSPISGHTSVYWYQQALGLGLQFLLWYDEGEERNRGNFPPRFSGRQFPNYSSELNVNALELEDSALYLCASSGTGTSGGTGELFFGEGSRLTVL.

The chain has TRBV18 and TRBJ2-1; 9 bases match TRBD2. The V and J ends lost 4 bases and 10 bases, in that order; junction bases with no gene match: 14. Germline-derived CDR1 and CDR2 are KGHSH and LQKENI. CDR3 size: 16 residues. In DNA form, the CDR3 reads TGTGCCAGCTCACTTGCGGGGGGGCCGGCGAATGTCGAGCAGTTCTTC. This codes for CASSLAGGPANVEQFF.

Only one count was recorded for this clone. The chain is built from TRBV14 and TRBJ2-7; TRBD2 is a possible D gene (5 bases). The V end lost 1 base, the J end lost 0 bases, and 13 bases lay between the germline ends. Germline V gene sequence: CDR1 SGHDN, CDR2 FVKESK. CDR3 length: 16 residues. This CDR3 reads CASSQVTGSDSYEQYF. CDR3 nucleotides: TGTGCCAGCAGCCAAGTAACGGGGTCAGACTCCTACGAGCAGTACTTC.

J is TRBJ2-1 and V is TRBV7-3; D might be TRBD2 (6 bases). Germline CDR1 and CDR2: SGHTA and FQGTGA. Trimming shortened V by 5 bases and J by 7 bases, and 24 bases separated the two germline ends. The CDR3 sequence is 17 residues long. This chain's CDR3 is CASSTSSGTDVGNEQFF. CDR3 coding DNA: TGTGCCAGCAGCACATCCTCCGGGACTGATGTGGGGAATGAGCAGTTCTTC.

The chain employs TRBV2 and TRBJ2-7, with 11 positions matching TRBD1. Per the germline V gene, CDR1 is SNHLY and CDR2 is FYNNEI. CDR3 size: 15 residues. The V gene end was trimmed by 1 base and the J gene end by 3 bases; junction bases not matched to a gene: 2. The CDR3 is CASSEEGQGVYEQYF. DNA for the CDR3: TGTGCCAGCAGTGAAGAGGGACAGGGGGTCTACGAGCAGTACTTC.

This sequence joins TRBV9 and TRBJ2-7, with D perhaps matching TRBD1 or TRBD2 (5 bases each). The germline V gene encodes CDR1 SGDLS and CDR2 YYNGEE. This CDR3 comprises 20 residues. The V end was cut by 4 bases, the J end by 1 base, with 30 bases between. The DNA for the CDR3 is TGTGCCAGCAGCTCCTCATCGGGGCTAGAGCGCGGTCTGGGGTCCTACGAGCAGTACTTC. Amino acid sequence: CASSSSSGLERGLGSYEQYF.

The sample holds one count of this clone. This chain links TRBV5-1 with TRBJ1-1; TRBD1 is a possible D gene (5 bases). The ends were cut back, 4 bases at V and 4 bases at J, with 14 bases in the middle. The CDR3 sequence is 14 residues long. Looked up from germline, CDR1 is SGHRS and CDR2 is YFSETQ. Written as DNA, the CDR3 is TGCGCCAGCAGCGGGGGGACGGAACCCACTGAAGCTTTCTTT. This sequence encodes CASSGGTEPTEAFF.

The chain links TRBV21-1 to TRBJ2-3; the table's D call of TRBD2 was not tested on the DNA. TRBV21-1 is noted as a pseudogene. The CDR3 is made up of 18 amino acids. CDR3 DNA: TGTGCCAGCAGCAAAAGCTGGTCGGGGGGTCTTCACACAGATACGCAGTATTTT. Protein product: CASSKSWSGGLHTDTQYF.

The chain uses TRBV9 and TRBJ1-2; D call uncertain. Germline loops: CDR1 SGDLS, CDR2 YYNGEE. The germline V and J ends were trimmed by 0 bases and 2 bases, with 5 bases remaining between them. The length of the CDR3 is 13 residues. For the CDR3, the DNA is TGTGCCAGCAGCGTAGCGGGAAACTATGGCTACACCTTC. Translated, it gives CASSVAGNYGYTF.

The chain uses TRBV28 and TRBJ1-4; 7 nucleotides agree with TRBD1. The CDR3 totals 14 residues. Germline values: CDR1 MDHEN, CDR2 SYDVKM. V shed 7 bases and J 7 bases; nucleotides not matched to a gene: 9. CDR3 in amino acids: CASTSRGRGEKLFF. In DNA form, the CDR3 reads TGTGCCAGCACTTCGAGGGGGCGAGGTGAAAAACTGTTTTTT.

The chain joins TRBV7-9 to TRBJ1-1; perhaps TRBD1 as D (5 bases). CDR1 and CDR2 (germline): SEHNR, FQNEAQ (reference sequence). V lost 6 bases, J lost 0 bases, and 17 bases lay in between. The CDR3 is 16 residues long. This chain's CDR3 is CASRDGHGLLNTEAFF. The DNA for the CDR3 is TGTGCCAGCAGGGACGGACACGGGCTTTTGAACACTGAAGCTTTCTTT.

The chain joins TRBV30 to TRBJ2-2; TRBD1 aligns across 9 bases. The CDR3 contains 16 residues. The junction had 6 bases not matched to a gene; V was cut back by 4 bases and J by 0 bases. Germline V gene sequence: CDR1 GTSNPN, CDR2 SVGIG (reference sequence). The CDR3 spells CAWNRGLTSNTGELFF. DNA of the CDR3: TGTGCCTGGAACAGGGGGCTAACTTCGAACACCGGGGAGCTGTTTTTT. The full variable domain, in which reference TRBV30 and TRBJ2-2 provide the parts outside the CDR3, is SQTIHQWPATLVQPVGSPLSLECTVEGTSNPNLYWYRQAAGRGLQLLFYSVGIGQISSEVPQNLSASRPQDRQFILSSKKLLLSDSGFYLCAWNRGLTSNTGELFFGEGSRLTVL.

V is TRBV24-1 and J is TRBJ2-5; D gene uncertain. In germline, CDR1 is KGHDR, CDR2 SFDVKD. The V and J ends lost 3 bases and 6 bases respectively, with 13 bases between them. The CDR3 covers 14 residues. CDR3 nucleotide sequence: TGTGCCACCAGTGATCCCCGGCTGCCTCAGACCCAGTACTTC. As protein: CATSDPRLPQTQYF.

The gene calls are TRBV28 and TRBJ2-1; 10 nucleotides line up with TRBD2. V lost 2 bases to trimming and J lost 3 bases; unmatched junction nucleotides: 4. Per the germline V gene, CDR1 is MDHEN and CDR2 is SYDVKM. The CDR3 is 16 amino acids. Written as DNA, the CDR3 is TGTGCCAGCAGTTTAGAACCTAGCGGGGGCTACAATGAGCAGTTCTTC. Protein product: CASSLEPSGGYNEQFF.

The chain is built from TRBV10-1 and TRBJ2-5; D not certain. V was clipped by 5 bases and J by 5 bases, with 18 bases between them. The CDR3 totals 15 residues. Per germline, CDR1 WNHNN and CDR2 SYGVQD (reference sequence). This CDR3 reads CASSMGSSLAETQYF. The CDR3 region has the DNA TGCGCCAGCAGTATGGGATCCTCCCTGGCGGAGACCCAGTACTTC.

This clone appeared a single time. The chain recombines TRBV7-3 with TRBJ2-3; 8 nucleotides match TRBD2. Germline-derived CDR1 and CDR2 are SGHTA and FQGTGA. With V trimmed by 1 base and J by 4 bases, 4 bases remained unmatched. The CDR3 covers 15 residues. The CDR3 loop reads CASSLRLARPDTQYF. In DNA, the CDR3 is TGTGCCAGCAGCTTAAGACTAGCGCGACCAGATACGCAGTATTTT.